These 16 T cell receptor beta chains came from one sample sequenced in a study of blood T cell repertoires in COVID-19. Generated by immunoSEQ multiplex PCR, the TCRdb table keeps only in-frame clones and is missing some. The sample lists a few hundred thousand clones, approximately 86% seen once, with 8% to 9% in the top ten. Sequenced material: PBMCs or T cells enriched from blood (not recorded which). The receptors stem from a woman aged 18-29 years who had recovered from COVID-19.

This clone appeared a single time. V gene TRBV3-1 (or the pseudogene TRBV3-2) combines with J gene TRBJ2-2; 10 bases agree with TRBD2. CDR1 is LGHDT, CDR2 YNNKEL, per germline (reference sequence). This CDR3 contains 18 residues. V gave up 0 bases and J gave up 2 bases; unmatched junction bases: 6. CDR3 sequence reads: CASSQEGLAGENTGELFF. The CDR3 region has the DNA TGTGCCAGCAGCCAAGAGGGCCTAGCGGGGGAAAACACCGGGGAGCTGTTTTTT.

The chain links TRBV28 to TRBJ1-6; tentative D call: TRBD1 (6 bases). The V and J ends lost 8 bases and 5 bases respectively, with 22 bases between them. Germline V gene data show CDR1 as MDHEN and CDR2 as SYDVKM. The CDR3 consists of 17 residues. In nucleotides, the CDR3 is TGTGCCAGCCGGGGGGGTGGGGGCCGCCGGCATAATTCACCCCTCCACTTT. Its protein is CASRGGGGRRHNSPLHF.

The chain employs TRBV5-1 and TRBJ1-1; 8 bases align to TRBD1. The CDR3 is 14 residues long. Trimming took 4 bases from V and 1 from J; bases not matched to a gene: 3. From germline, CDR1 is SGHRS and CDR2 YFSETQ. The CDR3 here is CASSVTGENTEAFF. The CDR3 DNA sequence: TGCGCCAGCAGCGTGACAGGGGAGAACACTGAAGCTTTCTTT. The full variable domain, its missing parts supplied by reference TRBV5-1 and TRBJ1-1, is KAGVTQTPRYLIKTRGQQVTLSCSPISGHRSVSWYQQTPGQGLQFLFEYFSETQRNKGNFPGRFSGRQFSNSRSEMNVSTLELGDSALYLCASSVTGENTEAFFGQGTRLTVV.

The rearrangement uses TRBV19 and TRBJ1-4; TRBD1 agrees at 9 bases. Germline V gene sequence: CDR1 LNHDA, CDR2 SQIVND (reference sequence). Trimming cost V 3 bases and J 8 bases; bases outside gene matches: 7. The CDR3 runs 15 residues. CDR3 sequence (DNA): TGTGCCAGTAGTATCACCGGGACAGGGAAAGAAAAACTGTTTTTT. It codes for CASSITGTGKEKLFF.

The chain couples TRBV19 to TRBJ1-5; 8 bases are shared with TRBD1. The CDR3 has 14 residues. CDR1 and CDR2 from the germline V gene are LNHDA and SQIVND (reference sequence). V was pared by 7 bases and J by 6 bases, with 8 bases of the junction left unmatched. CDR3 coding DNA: TGTGCCAGTAACCACCGGACAGGGTCTCAGCCCCAGCATTTT. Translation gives CASNHRTGSQPQHF.

For the CDR3, the DNA is TGTGCCAGCGGGGCAGGGAAGGGATCCTACAATGAGCAGTTCTTC. Translation gives CASGAGKGSYNEQFF. The chain links TRBV10-3 to TRBJ2-1; possibly TRBD2 for D (6 bases). The V gene lost 10 bases and the J gene lost 1 base, with 17 bases spanning the gap. CDR1 and CDR2 from the germline V gene are ENHRY and SYGVKD. The CDR3 sequence is 15 residues long.

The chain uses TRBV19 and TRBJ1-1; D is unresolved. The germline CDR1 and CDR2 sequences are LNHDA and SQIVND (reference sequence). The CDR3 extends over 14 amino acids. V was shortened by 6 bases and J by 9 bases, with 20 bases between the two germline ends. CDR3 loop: CASSGYSGTLKAFF. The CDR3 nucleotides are TGTGCCAGTAGCGGATATTCGGGAACCCTGAAAGCTTTCTTT.

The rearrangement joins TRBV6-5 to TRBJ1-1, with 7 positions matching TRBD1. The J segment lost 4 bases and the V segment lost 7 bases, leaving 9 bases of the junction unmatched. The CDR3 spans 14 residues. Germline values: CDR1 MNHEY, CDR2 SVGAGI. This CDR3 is CASTPSSGGTEAFF. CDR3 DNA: TGTGCCAGCACCCCCAGCTCAGGGGGCACTGAAGCTTTCTTT.

The CDR3 DNA sequence: TGCAGTGCTGGCAGCTACGAGCAGTACTTC. Its protein is CSAGSYEQYF. The chain links TRBV20-1 to TRBJ2-7, with D hard to call. This CDR3 is built from 10 residues. The germline gives CDR1 DFQATT, CDR2 SNEGSKA (reference sequence). V was trimmed by 5 bases and J by 3 bases, leaving 5 bases between them.

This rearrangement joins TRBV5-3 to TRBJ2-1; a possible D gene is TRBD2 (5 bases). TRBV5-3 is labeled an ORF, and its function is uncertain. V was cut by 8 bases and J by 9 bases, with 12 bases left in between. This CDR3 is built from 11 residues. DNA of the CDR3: TGTGCCAGTCCTACTAGGCCTGAGCAGTTCTTC. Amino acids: CASPTRPEQFF.

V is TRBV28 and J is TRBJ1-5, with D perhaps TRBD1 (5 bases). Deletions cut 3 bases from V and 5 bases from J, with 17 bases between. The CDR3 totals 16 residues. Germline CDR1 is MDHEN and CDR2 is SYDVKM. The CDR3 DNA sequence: TGTGCCAGCAGTTTGAGGCAGGGCCTTATTGATCAGCCCCAGCATTTT. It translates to CASSLRQGLIDQPQHF.

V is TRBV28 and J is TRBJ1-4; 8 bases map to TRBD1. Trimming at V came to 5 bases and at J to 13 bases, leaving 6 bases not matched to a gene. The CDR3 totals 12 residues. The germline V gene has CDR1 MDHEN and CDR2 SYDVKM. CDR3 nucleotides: TGTGCCAGCAGTCCTTGGACAGGGATACTGTTTTTT. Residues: CASSPWTGILFF.

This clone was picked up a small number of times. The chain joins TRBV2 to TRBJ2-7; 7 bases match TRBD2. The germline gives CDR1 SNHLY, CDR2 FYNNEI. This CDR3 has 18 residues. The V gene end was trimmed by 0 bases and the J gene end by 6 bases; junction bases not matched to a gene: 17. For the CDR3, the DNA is TGTGCCAGCAGTGAAGCAGCAGTCACGGCTAGCGGACCTTTCGAGCAGTACTTC. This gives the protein CASSEAAVTASGPFEQYF.

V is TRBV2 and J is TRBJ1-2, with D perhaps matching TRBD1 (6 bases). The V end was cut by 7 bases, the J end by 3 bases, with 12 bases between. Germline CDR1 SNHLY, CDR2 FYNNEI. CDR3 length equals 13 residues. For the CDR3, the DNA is TGTGCCAGCAACAGGGACCAGGACTATGGCTACACCTTC. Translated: CASNRDQDYGYTF.

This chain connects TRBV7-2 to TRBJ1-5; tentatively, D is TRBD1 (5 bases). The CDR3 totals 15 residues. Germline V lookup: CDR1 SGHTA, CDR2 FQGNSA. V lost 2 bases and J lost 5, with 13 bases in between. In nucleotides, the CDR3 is TGTGCCAGCAGCTTATACGGCGGGGGGGATCAGCCCCAGCATTTT. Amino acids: CASSLYGGGDQPQHF.

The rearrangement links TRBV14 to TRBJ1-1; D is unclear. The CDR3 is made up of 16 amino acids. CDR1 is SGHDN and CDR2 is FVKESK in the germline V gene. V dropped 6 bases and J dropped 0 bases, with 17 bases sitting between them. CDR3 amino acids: CASSPGKHKLNTEAFF. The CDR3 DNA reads TGTGCCAGCAGTCCCGGGAAACACAAATTGAACACTGAAGCTTTCTTT.